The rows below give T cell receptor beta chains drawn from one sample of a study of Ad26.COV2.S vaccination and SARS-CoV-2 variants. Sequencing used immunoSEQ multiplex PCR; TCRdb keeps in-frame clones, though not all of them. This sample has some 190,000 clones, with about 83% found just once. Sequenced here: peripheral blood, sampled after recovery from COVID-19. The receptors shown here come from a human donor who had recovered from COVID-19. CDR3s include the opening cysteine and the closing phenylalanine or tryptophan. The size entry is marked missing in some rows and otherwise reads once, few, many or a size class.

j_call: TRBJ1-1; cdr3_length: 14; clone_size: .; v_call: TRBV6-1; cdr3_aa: CASIPGGENTEAFF
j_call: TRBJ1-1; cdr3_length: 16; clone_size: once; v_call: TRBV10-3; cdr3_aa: CAISPFRQAANTEAFF
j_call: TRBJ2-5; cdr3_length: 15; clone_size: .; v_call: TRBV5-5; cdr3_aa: CASRRDRDLQETQYF
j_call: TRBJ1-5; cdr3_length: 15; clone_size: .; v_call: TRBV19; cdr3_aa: CASSIVSTGDQPQHF
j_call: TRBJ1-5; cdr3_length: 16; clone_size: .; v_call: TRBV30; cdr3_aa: CAWSTKSRGTNQPQHF
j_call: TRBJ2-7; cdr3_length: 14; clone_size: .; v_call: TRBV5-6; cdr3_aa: CASSYPSLTLEQYF
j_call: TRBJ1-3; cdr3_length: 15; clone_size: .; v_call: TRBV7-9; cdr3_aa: CASSLGLISGNTIYF
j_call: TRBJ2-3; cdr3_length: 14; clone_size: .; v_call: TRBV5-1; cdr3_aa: CASSPYSGADTQYF
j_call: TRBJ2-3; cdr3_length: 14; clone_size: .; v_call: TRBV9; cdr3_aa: CASSRTGGADTQYF
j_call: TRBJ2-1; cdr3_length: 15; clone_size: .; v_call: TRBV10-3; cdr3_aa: CAISKGLAGDNEQFF
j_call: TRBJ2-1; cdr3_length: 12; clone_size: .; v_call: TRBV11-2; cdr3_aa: CASSLNGNEQFF
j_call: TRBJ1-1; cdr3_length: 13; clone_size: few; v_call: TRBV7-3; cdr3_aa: CASSSYQNTEAFF
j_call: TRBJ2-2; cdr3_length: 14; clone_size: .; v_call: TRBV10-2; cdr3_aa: CAAEGTPNTGELFF
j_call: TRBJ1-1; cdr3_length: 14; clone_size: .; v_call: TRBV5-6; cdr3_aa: CASSLVGKNTEAFF
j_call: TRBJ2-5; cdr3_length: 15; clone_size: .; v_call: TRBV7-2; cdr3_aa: CASRSQGGLQETQYF
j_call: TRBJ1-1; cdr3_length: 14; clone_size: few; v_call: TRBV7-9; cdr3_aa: CASSLDRGRPEAFF
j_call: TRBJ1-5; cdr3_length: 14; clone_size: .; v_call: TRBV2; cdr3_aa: CASSEQGLGQPQHF
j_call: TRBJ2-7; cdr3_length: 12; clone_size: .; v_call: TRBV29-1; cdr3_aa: CSGRQGVGEQYF
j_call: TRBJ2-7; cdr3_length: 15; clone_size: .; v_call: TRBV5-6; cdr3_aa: CASSPPGAGSYEQYF
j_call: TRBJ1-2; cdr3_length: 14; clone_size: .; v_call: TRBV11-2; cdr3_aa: CASSLRTGNYGYTF
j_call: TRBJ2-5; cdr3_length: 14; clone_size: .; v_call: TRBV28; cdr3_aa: CASSLTSLQETQYF
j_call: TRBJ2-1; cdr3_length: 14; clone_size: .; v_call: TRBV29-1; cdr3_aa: CSVAWTSVYNEQFF
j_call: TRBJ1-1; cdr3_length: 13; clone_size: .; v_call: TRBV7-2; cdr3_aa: CASSLARGVEAFF
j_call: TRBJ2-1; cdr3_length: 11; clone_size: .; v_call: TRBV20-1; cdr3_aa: CSAGLVDEQFF
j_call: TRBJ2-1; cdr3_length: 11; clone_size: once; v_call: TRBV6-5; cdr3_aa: CASSHREEQFF
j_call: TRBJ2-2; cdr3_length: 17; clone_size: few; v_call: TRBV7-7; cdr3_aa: CASSLDPPGGTEGELFF
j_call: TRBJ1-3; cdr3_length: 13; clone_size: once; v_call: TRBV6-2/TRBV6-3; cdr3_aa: CASSFGGEDTIYF
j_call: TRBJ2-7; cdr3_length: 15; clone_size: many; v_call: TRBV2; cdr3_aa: CASKRASGSSYEQYF
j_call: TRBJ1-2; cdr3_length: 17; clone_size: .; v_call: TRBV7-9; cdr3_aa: CASSLMNLGQPSYGYTF
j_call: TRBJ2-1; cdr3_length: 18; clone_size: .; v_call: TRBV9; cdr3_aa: CASSPSLSSGGSYNEQFF
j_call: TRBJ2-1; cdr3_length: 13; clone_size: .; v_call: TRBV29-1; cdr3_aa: CSVVRLAGNEQFF
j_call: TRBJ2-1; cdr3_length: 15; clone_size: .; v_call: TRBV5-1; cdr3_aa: CASSLASGNYNEQFF
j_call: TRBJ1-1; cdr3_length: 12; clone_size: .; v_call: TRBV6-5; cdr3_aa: CASSQTQQNAFF
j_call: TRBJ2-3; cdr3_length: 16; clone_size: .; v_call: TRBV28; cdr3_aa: CASSPRLAGPTDTQYF
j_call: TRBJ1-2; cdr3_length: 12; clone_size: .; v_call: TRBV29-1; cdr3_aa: CSVGGGGDGYTF
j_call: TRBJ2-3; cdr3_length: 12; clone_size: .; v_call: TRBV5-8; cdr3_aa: CASSLTPDTQYF
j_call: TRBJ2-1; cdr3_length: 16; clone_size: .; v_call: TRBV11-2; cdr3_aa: CASSLPPSGRYNEQFF
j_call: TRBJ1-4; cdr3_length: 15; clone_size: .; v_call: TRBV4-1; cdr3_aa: CASSPPQGFGEKLFF
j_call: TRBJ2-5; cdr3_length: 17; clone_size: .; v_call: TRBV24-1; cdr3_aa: CATSDLLPTSGKETQYF
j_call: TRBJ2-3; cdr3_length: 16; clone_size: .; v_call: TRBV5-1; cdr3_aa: CASSLGQGVGTDTQYF
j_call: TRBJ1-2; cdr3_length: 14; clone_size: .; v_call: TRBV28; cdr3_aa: CASSLAGNIRGYTF
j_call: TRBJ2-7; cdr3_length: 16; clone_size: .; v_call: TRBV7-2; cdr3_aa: CASSRPPRGGLYEQYF
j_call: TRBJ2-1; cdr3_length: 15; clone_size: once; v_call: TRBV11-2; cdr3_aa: CASSLGGVVNNEQFF
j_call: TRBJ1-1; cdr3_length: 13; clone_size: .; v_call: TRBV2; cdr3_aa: CATTDRANTEAFF
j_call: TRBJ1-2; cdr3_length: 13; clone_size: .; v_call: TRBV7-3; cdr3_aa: CASGKDRNYGYTF
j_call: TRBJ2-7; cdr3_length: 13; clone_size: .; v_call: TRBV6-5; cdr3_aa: CASSYSPTYEQYF
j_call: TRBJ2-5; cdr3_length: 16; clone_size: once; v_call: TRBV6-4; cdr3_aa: CASSEIGGRGGETQYF